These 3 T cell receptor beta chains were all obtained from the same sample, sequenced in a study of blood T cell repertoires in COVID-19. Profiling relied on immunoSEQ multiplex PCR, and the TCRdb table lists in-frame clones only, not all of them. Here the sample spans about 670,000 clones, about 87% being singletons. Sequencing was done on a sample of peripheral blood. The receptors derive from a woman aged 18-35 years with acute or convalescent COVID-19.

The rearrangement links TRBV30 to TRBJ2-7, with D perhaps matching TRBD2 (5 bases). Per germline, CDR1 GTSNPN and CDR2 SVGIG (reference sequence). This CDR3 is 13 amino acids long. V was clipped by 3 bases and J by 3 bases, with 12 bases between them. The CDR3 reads CAWRRDRVYEQYF. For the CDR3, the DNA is TGTGCCTGGAGACGGGATAGGGTCTACGAGCAGTACTTC.

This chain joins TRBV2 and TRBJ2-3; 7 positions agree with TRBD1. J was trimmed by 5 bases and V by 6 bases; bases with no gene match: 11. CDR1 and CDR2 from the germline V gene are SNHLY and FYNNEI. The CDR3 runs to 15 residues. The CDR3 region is CASRAAGGPEDTQYF. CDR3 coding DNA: TGTGCCAGCAGAGCCGCAGGGGGTCCGGAAGATACGCAGTATTTT.

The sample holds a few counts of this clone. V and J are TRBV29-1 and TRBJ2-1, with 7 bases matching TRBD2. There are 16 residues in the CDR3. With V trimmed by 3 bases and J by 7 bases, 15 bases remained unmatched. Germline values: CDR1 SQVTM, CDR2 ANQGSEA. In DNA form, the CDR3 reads TGCAGCGTTGAGGTCGGGAGGCAGCGGACCCTTAATGAGCAGTTCTTC. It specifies CSVEVGRQRTLNEQFF.